These 10 T cell receptor beta chains share one sample of origin, sequenced in a study of T cells in women clearing cervical HPV infection. The protocol was immunoSEQ multiplex PCR, while the TCRdb copy is restricted to in-frame clones and leaves out a portion. The listing contains 40,000 or so clones. Sequenced: blood buffy coat. The receptors here all came from a woman between 18 and 70 years old with a cervical HPV16 infection that either progressed to CIN3+ or cleared (not recorded which).

Turning to this clone: Read coverage stops 3 residues before the CDR3 terminus; the germline J gene supplies the remainder. The V call is TRBV7-9, the J call TRBJ1-4, with D unresolved. Per germline, CDR1 SEHNR and CDR2 FQNEAQ (reference sequence). The CDR3 runs to 12 residues. Trimming cost V 6 bases and J 5 bases, with 7 bases left between them. CDR3 amino acids: CASSGLNEKLFF. The DNA read from the CDR3 is TGTGCCAGCAGTGGGCTGAATGAAAAA. Based on the CDR3 plus reference TRBV7-9 and TRBJ1-4, the full variable domain is DTGVSQNPRHKITKRGQNVTFRCDPISEHNRLYWYRQTLGQGPEFLTYFQNEAQLEKSRLLSDRFSAERPKGSFSTLEIQRTEQGDSAMYLCASSGLNEKLFFGSGTQLSVL.

With regard to this clone: The read terminates 3 residues ahead of where the CDR3 ends, so the germline J gene completes it. The V gene is TRBV6-2 or TRBV6-3, the J gene TRBJ2-7, with D perhaps TRBD1 (5 bases). Per the germline V gene, CDR1 is MNHEY and CDR2 is SVGEGT. The ends were cut back, 0 bases at V and 5 bases at J, with 14 bases in the middle. The CDR3 has 15 amino acids. The chain's CDR3 is CASSYSGAIMNEQYF. CDR3 DNA, as far as it was read: TGTGCCAGCAGTTACTCAGGGGCGATCATGAACGAG.

In regard to this clone: The CDR3 end falls 3 residues outside the read, so it is completed with the germline J gene. This chain uses TRBV18 with TRBJ2-1; 8 bases fit TRBD2. This CDR3 contains 17 residues. From germline, CDR1 is KGHSH and CDR2 LQKENI. V was clipped by 5 bases and J by 6 bases; unmatched bases: 15. CDR3 sequence reads: CASSDGGRSLLPNEQFF. The part of the CDR3 DNA that was read is TGTGCCAGCTCAGACGGCGGGAGGTCTCTTCTCCCCAATGAG. Based on the CDR3 plus reference TRBV18 and TRBJ2-1, the full variable domain is NAGVMQNPRHLVRRRGQEARLRCSPMKGHSHVYWYRQLPEEGLKFMVYLQKENIIDESGMPKERFSAEFPKEGPSILRIQQVVRGDSAAYFCASSDGGRSLLPNEQFFGPGTRLTVL.

Details on this clone: The DNA ends 3 residues before the CDR3 does, and the rest of the CDR3 is filled in from the germline J gene. This rearrangement joins TRBV5-1 to TRBJ1-1; TRBD1 might be the D (5 bases). V was trimmed by 0 bases and J by 6 bases, leaving 15 bases between them. Germline V gives CDR1 SGHRS, CDR2 YFSETQ. This CDR3 is built from 15 residues. The CDR3 DNA, read in part, is TGCGCCAGCAGCTTGGTTTCCGGGGGGGGTTCTGAA. Translating gives CASSLVSGGGSE. The entire CDR3 reads CASSLVSGGGSEAFF.

Of note for this clone: The sequenced fragment ends 3 residues before the CDR3 boundary, so the rest is inferred from the germline J gene. This sequence joins TRBV2 and TRBJ2-1, with 12 bases matching TRBD2. The V gene's germline CDR1 is SNHLY and CDR2 FYNNEI. V lost 4 bases to trimming and J lost 6 bases; unmatched junction nucleotides: 4. CDR3 length: 15 residues. CDR3 amino acids: CASSGLAGVGNEQFF. The DNA read from the CDR3 is TGTGCCAGCAGTGGACTAGCGGGAGTCGGCAATGAG. Supplemented by reference TRBV2 and TRBJ2-1, the full variable domain reads EPEVTQTPSHQVTQMGQEVILRCVPISNHLYFYWYRQILGQKVEFLVSFYNNEISEKSEIFDDQFSVERPDGSNFTLKIRSTKLEDSAMYFCASSGLAGVGNEQFFGPGTRLTVL.

A word on this clone: The read ends 3 residues shy of where the CDR3 ends; the end is completed using the germline J gene. The chain employs TRBV28 and TRBJ2-3; the match to TRBD2 covers 7 bases. The V segment lost 3 bases and the J segment 1 base; nucleotides outside the gene matches: 10. The V gene's germline CDR1 is MDHEN and CDR2 SYDVKM. This CDR3 contains 17 residues. Incomplete CDR3 DNA: TGTGCCAGCAGTTTGAGGGGCTGGGGGGGAGGCACAGATACG. It encodes CASSLRGWGGGTDT. The entire CDR3 reads CASSLRGWGGGTDTQYF.

Concerning this clone: The read is 3 residues too short to cover the CDR3 end, so that end is filled in from the germline J gene. The genes are TRBV19 and TRBJ1-1; 7 nucleotides agree with TRBD1. This CDR3 contains 15 residues. The germline V gene has CDR1 LNHDA and CDR2 SQIVND (reference sequence). The V and J ends lost 3 bases and 5 bases, in that order; junction bases with no gene match: 9. The CDR3 bases that were read are TGTGCCAGTAGTATGGGGACAGTTGTGGGAACTGAA. This gives the protein CASSMGTVVGTE. The full CDR3 sequence reads CASSMGTVVGTEAFF.

Worth noting for this clone: The read finishes 3 residues shy of the CDR3 end, and the germline J gene is used to complete it. The identical CDR3 is also encoded by other nucleotide sequences in the sample. The J gene is TRBJ1-3, the V gene TRBV19; 9 bases are a match to TRBD1. In germline, CDR1 is LNHDA, CDR2 SQIVND (reference sequence). V shed 6 bases, J shed 4 bases, and the junction held 4 bases outside the gene matches. The CDR3 extends over 14 amino acids. The CDR3 bases that were read are TGTGCCAGTAGCCGGACAGGGGACGGAAACACC. Translated: CASSRTGDGNT. The whole CDR3 protein is CASSRTGDGNTIYF.

As to this clone: With the read ending 3 residues before the CDR3 end, the germline J gene is used to fill in that end. The chain recombines TRBV29-1 with TRBJ2-6; D gene ambiguous. The CDR3 length is 13 residues. The V and J ends lost 6 bases and 4 bases respectively, with 10 bases between them. CDR1 SQVTM and CDR2 ANQGSEA come from the germline V gene. CDR3 amino acids: CSVDGGGANVLTF. The CDR3 bases that were read are TGCAGCGTCGACGGCGGCGGGGCCAACGTC.

As to this clone: The sequence runs out 3 residues before the end of the CDR3; the remainder is reconstructed from the germline J gene. V usage is TRBV7-2 and J usage is TRBJ2-7; 7 bases align to TRBD2. CDR3 size: 14 residues. With V trimmed by 4 bases and J by 6 bases, 9 bases remained unmatched. Germline assignment: CDR1 SGHTA and CDR2 FQGNSA. CDR3: CASSWKLIAGEQYF. Incomplete CDR3 DNA: TGTGCCAGCAGCTGGAAGTTGATAGCGGGCGAG.